This T cell receptor beta chain is drawn from a study of cytomegalovirus exposure and HLA in healthy donors. Whole-study context: Approximately 81% of 300 to 450 genotyped donors fell in the Caucasian-associated ancestry cluster. Study conclusions and caveats: With later analysis, a missense DCLRE1C variant became linked to TCR beta V- and J-gene trimming. Later on, an analysis found that several of the most significant clusters appeared to be linked to common viral pathogens, which included parvovirus B19.

About this clone: Its antigen is undetermined.

The CDR3 consists of 16 residues. CDR1 is LNHNV and CDR2 is YYDKDF in the germline V gene (reference sequence). The V and J ends lost 4 bases and 10 bases, in that order; junction bases with no gene match: 14. A multiplex PCR was run with 60 Vbeta primers and 13 Jbeta primers. The method was immunoSEQ multiplex PCR; TCRdb's version includes in-frame clones alone and lacks a portion of them. The table records approximately 90,000 clones, over 65% of them present only once. V and J are TRBV15 and TRBJ1-4; the match to TRBD1 covers 8 bases. The sequence derives from a middle-aged man in good health and CMV-seronegative. The sample comprised PBMCs. The CDR3: CATSTSRGTGLAKLFF. The CDR3 nucleotides read TGTGCCACCAGCACCTCCCGTGGGACAGGCCTGGCAAAACTGTTTTTT.